This TCR beta chain came from a study of shared clonotypes between healthy human individuals. Several immunoSEQ 96-well plates shared each subset's DNA, each plate a replicate. Produced via immunoSEQ multiplex PCR; TCRdb's table is partial and in-frame only. Found here are fewer than 2.5 million clones, roughly 93% of them singletons; the top ten hold 0.36%. A remark on this clone: The antigen remains undetermined.

Findings and limits, study-wide: The donor pool, a small one, limited the genetic and exposure-history diversity represented.

The study drew its donors from healthy HIV-negative adults without recent acute infections or vaccinations. Sequencing input: naive CD4+ T cells from PBMCs. Subset in this sample: CD45RA+ positively selected. This TCR came from a man in his late teens or twenties in good health. Some clones in this sample may be carry-over from other donors' samples.

The CDR3 bases are TGTGCCAGCAGCATGACAGGGAACTATGGCTACACCTTC. The encoded protein is CASSMTGNYGYTF. V usage is TRBV5-6 and J usage is TRBJ1-2; 7 nucleotides line up with TRBD1. The CDR3 contains 13 residues. The germline CDR1 and CDR2 sequences are SGHDT and YYEEEE. The V and J ends lost 4 bases and 2 bases, in that order; junction bases with no gene match: 2.